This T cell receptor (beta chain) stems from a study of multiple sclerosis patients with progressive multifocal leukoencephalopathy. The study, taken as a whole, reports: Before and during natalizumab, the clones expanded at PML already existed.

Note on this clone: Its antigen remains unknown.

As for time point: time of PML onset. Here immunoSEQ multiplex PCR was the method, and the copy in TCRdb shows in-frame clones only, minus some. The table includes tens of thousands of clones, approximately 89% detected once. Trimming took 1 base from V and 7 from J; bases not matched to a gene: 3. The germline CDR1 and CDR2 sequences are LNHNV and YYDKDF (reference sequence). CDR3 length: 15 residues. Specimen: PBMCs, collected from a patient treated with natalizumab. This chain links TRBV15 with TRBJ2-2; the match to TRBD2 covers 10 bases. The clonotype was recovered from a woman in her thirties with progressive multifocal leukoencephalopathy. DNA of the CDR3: TGTGCCACCAGCAGAGTGGGACTAGCGAGCGGGGAGCTGTTTTTT. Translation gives CATSRVGLASGELFF.